In its sample, the clone carrying this T cell receptor (beta chain) was seen a few times. Its antigen is currently unknown. The sample comes from a study of identical twins. Study-level results: Out-of-frame beta chain sequences displayed weaker excess sharing between twins.

The CDR3 extends over 13 amino acids. V lost 5 bases to trimming and J lost 5 bases, with 9 bases between them. Germline V gene lookup returns CDR1 MNHEY and CDR2 SMNVEV (reference sequence). In TCRdb, the 5' RACE reads were re-called with MiXCR into one record per CDR3 protein. The sample consists of some 230,000 distinct CDR3 sequences, over 5% of them appearing once. This sample also appeared in a second study, on T cells expressing NK-cell markers. This second study says: Seven of eight sequenced donors tested HCMV-seropositive; one tested seronegative. In about 6 donors, dominant CD3+CD56+NKG2C+ clones formed 1.0-7.0% of CD8+ cells. The CD3+CD56-NKG2C+ fraction was also led by these clonotypes in a few donors.

The sequenced sample consisted of CD8+ T cells sorted from blood. This sequence was found in a woman aged 18-35 years in good health. The gene calls are TRBV27 and TRBJ2-2; D not resolved. CDR3 residues: CASSLTWTGELFF. Written as DNA, the CDR3 is TGTGCCAGCAGTCTTACATGGACCGGGGAGCTGTTTTTT.